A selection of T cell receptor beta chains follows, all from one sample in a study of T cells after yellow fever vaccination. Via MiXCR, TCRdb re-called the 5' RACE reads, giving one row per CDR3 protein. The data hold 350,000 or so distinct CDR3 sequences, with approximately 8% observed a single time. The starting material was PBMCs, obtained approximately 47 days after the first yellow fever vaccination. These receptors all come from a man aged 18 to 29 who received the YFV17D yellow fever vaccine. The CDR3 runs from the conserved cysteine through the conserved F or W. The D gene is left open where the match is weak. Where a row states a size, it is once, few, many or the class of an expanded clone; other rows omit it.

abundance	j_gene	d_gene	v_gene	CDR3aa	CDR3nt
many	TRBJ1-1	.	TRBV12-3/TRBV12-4	CASSPRVNTEAFF	TGTGCCAGCAGTCCTCGGGTGAACACTGAAGCTTTCTTT
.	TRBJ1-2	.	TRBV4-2	CASSPLRGDGYTF	TGTGCCAGCAGCCCACTACGGGGCGATGGCTACACCTTC
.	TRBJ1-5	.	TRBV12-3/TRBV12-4	CASSLVARSNQPQHF	TGTGCCAGCAGTTTAGTAGCCAGGAGCAATCAGCCCCAGCATTTT
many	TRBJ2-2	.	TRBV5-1	CASSLEVGANTGELFF	TGCGCCAGCAGCTTGGAGGTCGGGGCGAACACCGGGGAGCTGTTTTTT
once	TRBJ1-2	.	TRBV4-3	CASSREGSGGYTF	TGCGCCAGCAGCCGGGAGGGCAGCGGCGGCTACACCTTC
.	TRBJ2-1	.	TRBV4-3	CASSPLPGGSYNEQFF	TGCGCCAGCAGCCCCCTCCCCGGGGGATCCTACAATGAGCAGTTCTTC
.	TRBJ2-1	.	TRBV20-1	CSAYRVGEQFF	TGCAGTGCTTACAGGGTGGGCGAGCAGTTCTTC
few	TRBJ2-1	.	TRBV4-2	CASSQGAPRSNEQFF	TGTGCCAGCAGCCAGGGGGCTCCCCGCTCCAATGAGCAGTTCTTC
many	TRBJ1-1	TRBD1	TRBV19	CASNSRDRGNTEAFF	TGTGCCAGTAACTCGCGGGACAGAGGGAACACTGAAGCTTTCTTT
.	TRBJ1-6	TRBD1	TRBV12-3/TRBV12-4	CASSLDVAGGSTSPLHF	TGTGCCAGCAGCCTGGACGTGGCAGGGGGCTCGACTTCACCCCTCCACTTT
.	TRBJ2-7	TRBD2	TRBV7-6	CASSLAAAGAHYEQYF	TGTGCCAGCAGCTTAGCGGCAGCGGGGGCCCACTACGAGCAGTACTTC
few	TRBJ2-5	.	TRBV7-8	CASSPSLQETQYF	TGTGCCAGCAGCCCCTCTCTCCAAGAGACCCAGTACTTC
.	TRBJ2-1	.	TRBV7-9	CASSLVRDRGADEQFF	TGTGCCAGCAGCTTAGTCCGAGATAGAGGCGCGGATGAGCAGTTCTTC
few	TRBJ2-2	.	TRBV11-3	CASSSTDYTGELFF	TGTGCCAGCAGCTCAACAGACTACACCGGGGAGCTGTTTTTT
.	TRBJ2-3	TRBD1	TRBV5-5	CASSGPQGARTDTQYF	TGTGCCAGCAGCGGGCCGCAGGGGGCGCGAACAGATACGCAGTATTTT
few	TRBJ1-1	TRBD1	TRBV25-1	CASIDRVNTEAFF	TGTGCCAGCATAGACAGGGTAAACACTGAAGCTTTCTTT
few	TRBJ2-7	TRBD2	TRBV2	CASSEQRGVYEQYF	TGTGCCAGCAGTGAACAGCGGGGGGTCTACGAGCAGTACTTC
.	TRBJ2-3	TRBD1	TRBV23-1	CASSPQGATDTQYF	TGCGCCAGCAGTCCCCAGGGGGCAACAGATACGCAGTATTTT
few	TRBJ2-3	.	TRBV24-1	CATSAGDTDTQYF	TGTGCCACCTCCGCCGGGGATACAGATACGCAGTATTTT
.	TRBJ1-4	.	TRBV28	CASSDTLGHEKLFF	TGTGCCAGCAGTGACACCTTGGGGCATGAAAAACTGTTTTTT
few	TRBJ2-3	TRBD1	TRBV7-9	CAGRQGAARDTQYF	TGTGCCGGACGACAGGGGGCGGCTCGGGATACGCAGTATTTT
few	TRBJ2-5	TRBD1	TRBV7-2	CASSPQTGLEETQYF	TGTGCCAGCAGCCCCCAGACAGGGCTAGAGGAGACCCAGTACTTC
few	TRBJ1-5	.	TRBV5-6	CASSSQGAGNQPQHF	TGTGCCAGCAGCTCTCAAGGGGCGGGGAATCAGCCCCAGCATTTT
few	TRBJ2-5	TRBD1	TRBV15	CATSRDRTGQETQYF	TGTGCCACCAGCAGAGATAGGACAGGTCAAGAGACCCAGTACTTC
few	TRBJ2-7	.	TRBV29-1	CSVEAQNYEQYF	TGCAGCGTTGAAGCCCAAAACTACGAGCAGTACTTC
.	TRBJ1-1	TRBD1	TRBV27	CASSFRQGTTEAFF	TGTGCCAGCAGTTTCAGACAGGGGACCACTGAAGCTTTCTTT
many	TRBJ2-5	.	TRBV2	CASKGGSTQFETQYF	TGTGCCAGCAAGGGGGGATCGACCCAATTTGAGACCCAGTACTTC
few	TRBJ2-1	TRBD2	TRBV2	CASSGRGNNEQFF	TGTGCCAGCAGTGGGCGGGGGAATAATGAGCAGTTCTTC
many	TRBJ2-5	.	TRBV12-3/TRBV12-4	CASKTWAGETQYF	TGTGCCAGCAAGACATGGGCGGGAGAGACCCAGTACTTC
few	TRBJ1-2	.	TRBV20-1	CSAAGPTTGGYTF	TGCAGTGCCGCGGGCCCAACAACGGGAGGCTACACCTTC
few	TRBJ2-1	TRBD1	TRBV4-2	CASSQADRGYDEQFF	TGTGCCAGCAGCCAAGCGGACAGGGGGTACGATGAGCAGTTCTTC
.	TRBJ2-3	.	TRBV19	CASSIGGALDTQYF	TGTGCCAGTAGTATAGGAGGGGCGTTAGATACGCAGTATTTT
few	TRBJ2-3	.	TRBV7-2	CASSRSRVGTDTQYF	TGTGCCAGCAGCAGGAGCCGGGTGGGCACAGATACGCAGTATTTT
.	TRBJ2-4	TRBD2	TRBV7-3	CASSLSGRDIQYF	TGTGCCAGCAGCTTATCGGGGAGGGACATTCAGTACTTC
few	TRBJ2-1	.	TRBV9	CASSEQNNEQFF	TGTGCCAGCAGCGAACAGAACAATGAGCAGTTCTTC
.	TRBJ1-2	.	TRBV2	CASSVFLTEPLGYTF	TGTGCCAGCAGTGTTTTTCTTACGGAGCCCTTAGGCTACACCTTC
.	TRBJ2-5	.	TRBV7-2	CASTEGQYQETQYF	TGTGCCAGCACCGAGGGCCAGTACCAAGAGACCCAGTACTTC
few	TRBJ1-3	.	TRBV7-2	CASRLEGGGNTIYF	TGTGCCAGCAGGCTCGAGGGAGGGGGAAACACCATATATTTT